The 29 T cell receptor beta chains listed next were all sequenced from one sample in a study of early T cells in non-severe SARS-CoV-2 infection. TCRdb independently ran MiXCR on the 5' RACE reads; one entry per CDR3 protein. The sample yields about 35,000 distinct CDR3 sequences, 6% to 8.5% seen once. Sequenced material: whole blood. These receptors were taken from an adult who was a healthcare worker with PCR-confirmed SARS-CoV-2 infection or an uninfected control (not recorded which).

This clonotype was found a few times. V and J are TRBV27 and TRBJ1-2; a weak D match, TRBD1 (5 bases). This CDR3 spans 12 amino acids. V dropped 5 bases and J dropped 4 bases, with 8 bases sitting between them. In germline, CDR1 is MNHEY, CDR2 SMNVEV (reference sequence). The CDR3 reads CASSGDLYGYTF. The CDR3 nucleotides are TGTGCCAGCAGTGGGGACCTCTATGGCTACACCTTC.

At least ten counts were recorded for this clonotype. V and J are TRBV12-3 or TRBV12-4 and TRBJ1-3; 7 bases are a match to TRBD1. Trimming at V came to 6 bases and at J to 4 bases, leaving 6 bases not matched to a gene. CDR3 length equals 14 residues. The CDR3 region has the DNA TGTGCCAGCAGAAGACAGGGCGAAGGAAACACCATATATTTT. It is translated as CASRRQGEGNTIYF.

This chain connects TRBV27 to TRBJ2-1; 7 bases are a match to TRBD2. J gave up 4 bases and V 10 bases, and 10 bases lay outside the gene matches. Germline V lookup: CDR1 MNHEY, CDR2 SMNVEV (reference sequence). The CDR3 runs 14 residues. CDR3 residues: CATSGAGVYNEQFF. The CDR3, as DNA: TGTGCCACGTCCGGTGCGGGGGTATACAATGAGCAGTTCTTC.

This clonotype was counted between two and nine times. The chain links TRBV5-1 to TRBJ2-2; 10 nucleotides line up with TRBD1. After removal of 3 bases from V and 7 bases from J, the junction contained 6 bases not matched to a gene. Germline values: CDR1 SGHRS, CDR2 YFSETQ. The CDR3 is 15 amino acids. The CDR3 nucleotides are TGCGCCAGCAGCTCCGGACAGGGGGTCAGCGGGGAGCTGTTTTTT. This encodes CASSSGQGVSGELFF.

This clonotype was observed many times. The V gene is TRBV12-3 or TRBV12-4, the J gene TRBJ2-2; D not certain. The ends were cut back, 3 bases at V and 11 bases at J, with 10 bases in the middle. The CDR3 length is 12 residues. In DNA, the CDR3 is TGTGCCAGCAGTTTTAGTCCGGTAGAGCTGTTTTTT. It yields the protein CASSFSPVELFF.

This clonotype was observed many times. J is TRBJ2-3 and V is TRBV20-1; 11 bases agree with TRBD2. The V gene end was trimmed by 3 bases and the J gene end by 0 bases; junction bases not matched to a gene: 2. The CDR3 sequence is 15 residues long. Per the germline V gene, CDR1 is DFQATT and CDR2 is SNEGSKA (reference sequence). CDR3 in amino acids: CSASRTSGSTDTQYF. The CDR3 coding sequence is TGCAGTGCTAGTAGGACTAGCGGGAGCACAGATACGCAGTATTTT.

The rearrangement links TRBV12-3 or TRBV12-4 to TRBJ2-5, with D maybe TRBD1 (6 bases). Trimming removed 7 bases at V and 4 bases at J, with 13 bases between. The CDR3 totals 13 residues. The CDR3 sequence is CASNNRDRETQYF. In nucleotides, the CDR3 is TGTGCCAGCAATAACAGGGACCGAGAGACCCAGTACTTC.

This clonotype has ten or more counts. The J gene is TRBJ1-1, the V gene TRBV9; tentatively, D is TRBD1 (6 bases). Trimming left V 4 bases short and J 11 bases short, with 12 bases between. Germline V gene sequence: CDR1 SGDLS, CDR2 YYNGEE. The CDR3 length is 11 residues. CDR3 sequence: CASSPGVSAFF. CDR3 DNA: TGTGCCAGCAGCCCAGGGGTTAGCGCTTTCTTT.

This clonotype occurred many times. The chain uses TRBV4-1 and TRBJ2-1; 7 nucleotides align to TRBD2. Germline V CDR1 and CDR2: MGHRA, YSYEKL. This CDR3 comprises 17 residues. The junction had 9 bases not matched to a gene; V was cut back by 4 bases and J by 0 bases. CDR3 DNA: TGCGCCAGCAGCCCCGGGAGGCTCCGTTCCTCCTACAATGAGCAGTTCTTC. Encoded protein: CASSPGRLRSSYNEQFF.

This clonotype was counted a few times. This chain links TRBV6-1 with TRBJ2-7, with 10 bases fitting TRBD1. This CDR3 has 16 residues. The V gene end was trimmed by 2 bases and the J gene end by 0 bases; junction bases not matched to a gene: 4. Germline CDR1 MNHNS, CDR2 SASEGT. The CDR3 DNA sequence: TGTGCCAGCAGTGAACCGGGACAGGGGAGCTCCTACGAGCAGTACTTC. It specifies CASSEPGQGSSYEQYF.

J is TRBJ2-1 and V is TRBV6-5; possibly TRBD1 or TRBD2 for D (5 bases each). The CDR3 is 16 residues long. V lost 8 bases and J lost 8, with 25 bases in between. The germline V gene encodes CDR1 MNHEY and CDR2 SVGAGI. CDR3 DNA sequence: TGTGCCAGCGGAGGTCCGGCTCGGACACCGAGGGATGAGCAGTTCTTC. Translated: CASGGPARTPRDEQFF.

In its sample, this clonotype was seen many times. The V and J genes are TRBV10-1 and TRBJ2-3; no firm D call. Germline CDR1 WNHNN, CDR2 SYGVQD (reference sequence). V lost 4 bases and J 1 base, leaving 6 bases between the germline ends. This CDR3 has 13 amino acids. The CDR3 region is CASSGPGTDTQYF. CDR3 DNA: TGCGCCAGCAGTGGACCGGGCACAGATACGCAGTATTTT.

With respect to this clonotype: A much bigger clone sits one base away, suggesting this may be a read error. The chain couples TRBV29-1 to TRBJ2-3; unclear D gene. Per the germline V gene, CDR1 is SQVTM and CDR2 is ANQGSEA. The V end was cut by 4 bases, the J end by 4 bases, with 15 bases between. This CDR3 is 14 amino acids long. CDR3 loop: CSVVMVGCADTQYF. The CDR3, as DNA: TGCAGCGTTGTAATGGTAGGATGCGCAGATACGCAGTATTTT.

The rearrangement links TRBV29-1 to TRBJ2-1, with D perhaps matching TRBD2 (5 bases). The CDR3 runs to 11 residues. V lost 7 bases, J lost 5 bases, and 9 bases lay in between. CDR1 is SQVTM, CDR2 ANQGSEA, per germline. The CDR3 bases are TGCAGCGCCCGACTAAACAATGAGCAGTTCTTC. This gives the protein CSARLNNEQFF.

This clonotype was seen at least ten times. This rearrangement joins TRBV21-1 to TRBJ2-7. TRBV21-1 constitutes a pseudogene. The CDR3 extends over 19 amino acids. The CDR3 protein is CASSKVEPTQIQTLYEQYF. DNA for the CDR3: TGTGCCAGCAGCAAAGTGGAGCCAACTCAAATACAGACCCTCTACGAGCAGTACTTC.

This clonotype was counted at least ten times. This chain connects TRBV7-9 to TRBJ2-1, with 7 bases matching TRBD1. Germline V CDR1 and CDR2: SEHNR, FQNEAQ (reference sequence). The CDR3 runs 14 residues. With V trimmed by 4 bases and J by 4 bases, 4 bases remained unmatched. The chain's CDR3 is CASSSSDRYNEQFF. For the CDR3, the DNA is TGTGCCAGCAGCTCCTCGGACAGGTACAATGAGCAGTTCTTC.

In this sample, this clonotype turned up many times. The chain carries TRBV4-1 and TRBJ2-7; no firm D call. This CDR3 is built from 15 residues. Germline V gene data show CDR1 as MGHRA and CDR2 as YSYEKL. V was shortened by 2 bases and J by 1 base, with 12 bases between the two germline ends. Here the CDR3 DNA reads TGCGCCAGCAGCCAACGGGTGGCTGCGTCCTACGAGCAGTACTTC. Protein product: CASSQRVAASYEQYF.

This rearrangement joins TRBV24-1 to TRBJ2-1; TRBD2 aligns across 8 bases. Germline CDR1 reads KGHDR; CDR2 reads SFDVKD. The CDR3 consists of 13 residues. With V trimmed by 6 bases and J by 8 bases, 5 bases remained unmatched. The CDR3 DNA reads TGTGCCACCAGTAGCGGGAGTTCTTATGAGCAGTTCTTC. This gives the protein CATSSGSSYEQFF.

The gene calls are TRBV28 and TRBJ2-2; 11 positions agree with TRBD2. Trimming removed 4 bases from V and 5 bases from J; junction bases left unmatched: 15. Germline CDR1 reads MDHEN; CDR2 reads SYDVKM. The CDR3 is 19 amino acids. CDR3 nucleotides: TGTGCCAGCAGTTCGCCTCGGGTAGCGGGAGGGCCTTATACCGGGGAGCTGTTTTTT. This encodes CASSSPRVAGGPYTGELFF.

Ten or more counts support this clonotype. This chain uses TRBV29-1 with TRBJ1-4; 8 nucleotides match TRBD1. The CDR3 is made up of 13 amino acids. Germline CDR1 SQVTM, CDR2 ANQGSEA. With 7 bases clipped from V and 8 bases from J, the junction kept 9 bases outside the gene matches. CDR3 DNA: TGCAGCGCAACAGGACAGGGTCAGGAAAAACTGTTTTTT. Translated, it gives CSATGQGQEKLFF.

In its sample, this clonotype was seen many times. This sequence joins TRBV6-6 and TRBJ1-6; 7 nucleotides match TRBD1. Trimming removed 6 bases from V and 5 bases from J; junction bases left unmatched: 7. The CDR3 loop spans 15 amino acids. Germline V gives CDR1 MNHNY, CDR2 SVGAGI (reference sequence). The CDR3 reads CASRITGTDNSPLHF. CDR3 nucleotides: TGTGCCAGCAGAATAACAGGGACAGATAATTCACCCCTCCACTTT.

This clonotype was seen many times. CDR3 loop: CASSLVPLREQYF. CDR3 nucleotide sequence: TGTGCCAGCAGTTTGGTTCCCCTTCGCGAGCAGTACTTC. V is TRBV28 and J is TRBJ2-7; D call uncertain. The germline gives CDR1 MDHEN, CDR2 SYDVKM. CDR3 length: 13 residues. The germline V and J ends were trimmed by 3 bases and 6 bases, with 12 bases remaining between them.

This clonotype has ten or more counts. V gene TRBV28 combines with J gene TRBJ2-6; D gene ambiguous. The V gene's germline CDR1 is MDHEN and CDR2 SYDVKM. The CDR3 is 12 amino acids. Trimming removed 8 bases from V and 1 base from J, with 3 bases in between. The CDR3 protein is CASRSGANVLTF. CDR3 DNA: TGTGCCAGCCGATCTGGGGCCAACGTCCTGACTTTC. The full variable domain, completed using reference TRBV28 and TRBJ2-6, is DVKVTQSSRYLVKRTGEKVFLECVQDMDHENMFWYRQDPGLGLRLIYFSYDVKMKEKGDIPEGYSVSREKKERFSLILESASTNQTSMYLCASRSGANVLTFGAGSRLTVL.

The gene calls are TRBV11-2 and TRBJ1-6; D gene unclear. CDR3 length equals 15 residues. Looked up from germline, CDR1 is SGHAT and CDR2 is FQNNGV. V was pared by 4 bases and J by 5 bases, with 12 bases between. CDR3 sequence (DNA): TGTGCCAGCAGCTCCAGCCCGACGAATAATTCACCCCTCCACTTT. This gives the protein CASSSSPTNNSPLHF.

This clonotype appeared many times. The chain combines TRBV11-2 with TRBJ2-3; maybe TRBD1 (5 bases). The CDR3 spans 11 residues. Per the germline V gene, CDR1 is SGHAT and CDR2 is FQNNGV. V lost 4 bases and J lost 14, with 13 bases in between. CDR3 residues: CASSSFSTGYF. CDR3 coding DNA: TGTGCCAGCAGCTCCTTTAGCACAGGGTATTTT.

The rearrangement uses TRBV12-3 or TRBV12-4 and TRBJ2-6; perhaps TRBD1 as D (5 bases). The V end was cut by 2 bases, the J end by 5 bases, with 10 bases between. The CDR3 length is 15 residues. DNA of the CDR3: TGTGCCAGCAGTTTATCACAGGATCGGGCCAACGTCCTGACTTTC. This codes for CASSLSQDRANVLTF.

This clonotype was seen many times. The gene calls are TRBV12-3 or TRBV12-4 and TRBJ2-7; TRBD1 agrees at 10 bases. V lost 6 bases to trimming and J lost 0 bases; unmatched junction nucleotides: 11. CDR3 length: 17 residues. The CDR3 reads CASRPTGGPLPSYEQYF. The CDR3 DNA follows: TGTGCCAGCAGACCGACAGGGGGCCCTCTCCCCTCCTACGAGCAGTACTTC.

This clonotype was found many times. The CDR3 reads CASSEFGTGGGQPQHF. The CDR3 nucleotides read TGTGCCAGCAGTGAGTTCGGGACAGGGGGCGGACAGCCCCAGCATTTT. V is TRBV6-1 and J is TRBJ1-5; 12 bases align to TRBD1. CDR1 MNHNS and CDR2 SASEGT come from the germline V gene. This CDR3 is built from 16 residues. The trim removed 3 bases at V and 7 bases at J, leaving 7 bases unmatched.

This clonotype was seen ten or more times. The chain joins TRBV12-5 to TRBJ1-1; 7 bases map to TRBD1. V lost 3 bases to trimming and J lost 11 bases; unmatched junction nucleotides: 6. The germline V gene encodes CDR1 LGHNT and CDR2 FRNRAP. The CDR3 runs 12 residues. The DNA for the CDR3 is TGTGCTAGTGGTTTCGGGCAGGGGGAGGCTTTCTTT. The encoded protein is CASGFGQGEAFF.